Below, 8 T cell receptor beta chains from the same sample are listed, as sequenced in a study of shared clonotypes between healthy human individuals. Method: immunoSEQ multiplex PCR; TCRdb's copy keeps in-frame clones and lacks some. The sample includes about 1.5 million clones, approximately 98% of them seen just once. The material sequenced was naive CD4+ T cells sorted from blood. This sample's subset: CD45RA+ positively selected. The source of these receptors is a young man in good health.

The table lists this clone with a count of one. Other DNA sequences from this sample encode an identical CDR3 as well. This chain joins TRBV9 and TRBJ2-2; no firm D call. V was cut by 2 bases and J by 5 bases, with 4 bases left in between. CDR1 and CDR2 from the germline V gene are SGDLS and YYNGEE. This CDR3 spans 12 amino acids. The CDR3 reads CASSVGTGELFF. The CDR3 DNA sequence: TGTGCCAGCAGCGTGGGGACCGGGGAGCTGTTTTTT. Filled out from reference TRBV9 and TRBJ2-2, the complete variable domain reads DSGVTQTPKHLITATGQRVTLRCSPRSGDLSVYWYQQSLDQGLQFLIQYYNGEERAKGNILERFSAQQFPDLHSELNLSSLELGDSALYFCASSVGTGELFFGEGSRLTVL.

This chain uses TRBV7-9 with TRBJ1-2; no reliable D call. The CDR3 runs to 11 residues. Trimming pared 1 base from V and 11 bases from J, leaving 8 bases between. Per the germline V gene, CDR1 is SEHNR and CDR2 is FQNEAQ (reference sequence). The CDR3 bases are TGTGCCAGCAGCTTAGGAGTACTATACACCTTC. It is translated as CASSLGVLYTF.

This CDR3 reads CASSTSGYNQPQHF. The CDR3 DNA is TGTGCCAGCAGCACTTCAGGGTACAATCAGCCCCAGCATTTT. The chain joins TRBV7-9 to TRBJ1-5; TRBD1 is a possible D gene (5 bases). The CDR3 is 14 residues long. CDR1 and CDR2 (germline): SEHNR, FQNEAQ (reference sequence). Trimming pared 5 bases from V and 3 bases from J, leaving 11 bases between.

The chain is built from TRBV5-6 and TRBJ1-2; TRBD1 might be the D (5 bases). Germline CDR1 SGHDT, CDR2 YYEEEE. The CDR3 runs to 15 residues. V lost 4 bases and J lost 0, with 13 bases in between. The DNA of the CDR3 is TGTGCCAGCAGCGACACAGGCGGAGCTAACTATGGCTACACCTTC. Amino acids: CASSDTGGANYGYTF. The whole variable domain, filled in from reference TRBV5-6 and TRBJ1-2, reads DAGVTQSPTHLIKTRGQQVTLRCSPKSGHDTVSWYQQALGQGPQFIFQYYEEEERQRGNFPDRFSGHQFPNYSSELNVNALLLGDSALYLCASSDTGGANYGYTFGSGTRLTVV.

The chain recombines TRBV2 with TRBJ2-5, with D perhaps TRBD2 (6 bases). This CDR3 is built from 15 residues. Trimming stripped 7 bases from V and 5 bases from J, with 20 bases between. The germline V gene encodes CDR1 SNHLY and CDR2 FYNNEI. CDR3 region: CASNEVGLGGETQYF. The CDR3 DNA follows: TGTGCCAGCAACGAAGTCGGGCTAGGAGGGGAGACCCAGTACTTC. The full variable domain, completed using reference TRBV2 and TRBJ2-5, is EPEVTQTPSHQVTQMGQEVILRCVPISNHLYFYWYRQILGQKVEFLVSFYNNEISEKSEIFDDQFSVERPDGSNFTLKIRSTKLEDSAMYFCASNEVGLGGETQYFGPGTRLLVL.

This sequence joins TRBV5-4 and TRBJ1-2, with D possibly TRBD1 on 5 matching bases. The CDR3 is 12 amino acids. Trimming stripped 4 bases from V and 8 bases from J, with 12 bases between. Germline assignment: CDR1 SGHNT and CDR2 YYREEE (reference sequence). This CDR3 reads CASSAGGDGYTF. In DNA, the CDR3 is TGTGCCAGCAGCGCTGGGGGGGACGGCTACACCTTC. Supplemented by reference TRBV5-4 and TRBJ1-2, the full variable domain reads ETGVTQSPTHLIKTRGQQVTLRCSSQSGHNTVSWYQQALGQGPQFIFQYYREEENGRGNFPPRFSGLQFPNYSSELNVNALELDDSALYLCASSAGGDGYTFGSGTRLTVV.

With respect to this clone: This specimen includes other DNA sequences encoding the same CDR3. V gene TRBV30 combines with J gene TRBJ1-1; perhaps TRBD1 as D (6 bases). Trimming shortened V by 0 bases and J by 4 bases, and 9 bases separated the two germline ends. The germline V gene encodes CDR1 GTSNPN and CDR2 SVGIG (reference sequence). The CDR3 contains 13 residues. This CDR3 is CAWSVRRGTEAFF. The DNA for the CDR3 is TGTGCCTGGAGTGTACGCAGGGGCACTGAAGCTTTCTTT.

This clone was picked up one time. This chain links TRBV7-8 with TRBJ2-1; D not certain. The CDR3 covers 14 residues. CDR1 and CDR2 (germline): SGHVS, FQNEAQ. V lost 1 base and J lost 6, with 10 bases in between. The CDR3 loop reads CASSLDRALNEQFF. The CDR3 region has the DNA TGTGCCAGCAGCTTAGATAGGGCCCTCAATGAGCAGTTCTTC.